The clone carrying this T cell receptor beta chain was counted ten times or more. This entry comes from a study of prognosis after radiotherapy for stage I lung cancer. It was by two-round multiplex PCR that TCR beta CDR3 was amplified from genomic DNA. Used in first-round PCR were primers specific to each TRBV and TRBJ gene. TCRdb fed the multiplex PCR reads into MiXCR, producing one record per CDR3 protein. Among more than 13,000 distinct CDR3 sequences listed, 25% to 30% were seen once. There are 13 residues in the CDR3. The germline gives CDR1 SGHAT, CDR2 FQNNGV. The V and J ends lost 2 bases and 5 bases respectively, with 9 bases between them.

Sample: PBMCs, taken before or after stereotactic body radiation therapy (not recorded which). The chain couples TRBV11-2 to TRBJ2-5; unclear D gene. The source is a donor aged 50 or older with non-small cell lung cancer. The CDR3 spells CASSLTVRETQYF. For the CDR3, the DNA is TGTGCCAGCAGCTTAACAGTACGTGAGACCCAGTACTTC.